This paragraph covers one T cell receptor (beta chain) sequence. Its antigen remains unidentified. The data stem from a study of cytomegalovirus exposure and HLA in healthy donors. The germline V gene has CDR1 SQVTM and CDR2 ANQGSEA. With 6 bases clipped from V and 6 bases from J, the junction kept 10 bases outside the gene matches. The CDR3 has 14 amino acids. Data came from immunoSEQ multiplex PCR; TCRdb stores just in-frame clones and leaves some out. The table lists around 150,000 clones, around 90% of them singletons. The study's findings and limits: In the 120 validation repertoires, more than 85% of cluster scores exceeded 0, per a later analysis. A few chains linked to CMV were shown in vitro to be specific for CMV antigens. Published work reported that the classifier diagnosed cytomegalovirus status with high specificity and sensitivity. There were 150 or so TCR beta chains listed as cytomegalovirus-associated.

The source material was PBMCs. The TCR originated in a woman between 18 and 29 years old in good health and CMV-seropositive. The chain uses TRBV29-1 and TRBJ1-2; 10 nucleotides line up with TRBD1. The CDR3 bases are TGCAGCGTGACTCCCGGGACAGGGGTTGATGGCTACACCTTC. Translation gives CSVTPGTGVDGYTF. Looking up the rest from reference TRBV29-1 and TRBJ1-2 gives the full variable domain: SAVISQKPSRDICQRGTSLTIQCQVDSQVTMMFWYRQQPGQSLTLIATANQGSEATYESGFVIDKFPISRPNLTFSTLTVSNMSPEDSSIYLCSVTPGTGVDGYTFGSGTRLTVV.